This TCR beta chain appears in the sequencing data of a study of lymphopenia after photon versus proton radiotherapy. Whole-study findings and limits: Photon-treated patients lost naive T cells and TCR diversity; proton-treated stayed stable.

Sequencing was performed with immunoSEQ multiplex PCR; in TCRdb, only in-frame clones are kept and a portion is missing. Seen here are some 25,000 clones, 87% observed once, and the top ten hold roughly 19%. Points on this clone: The antigen remains undetermined.

Per the germline V gene, CDR1 is LNHNV and CDR2 is YYDKDF (reference sequence). After removal of 5 bases from V and 1 base from J, the junction contained 10 bases not matched to a gene. The CDR3 totals 17 residues. The clonotype comes from a man aged 50 to 59 with gastric cancer. This sample comprised peripheral blood, obtained from a patient treated with photon-based radiotherapy. The chain recombines TRBV15 with TRBJ2-1; TRBD2 agrees at 8 bases. The CDR3 nucleotides read TGTGCCACCAGCCGGGGGGGTATTAGTATGTCCTACAATGAGCAGTTCTTC. It codes for CATSRGGISMSYNEQFF. Using reference TRBV15 and TRBJ2-1 for the parts outside the CDR3, the full variable domain is DAMVIQNPRYQVTQFGKPVTLSCSQTLNHNVMYWYQQKSSQAPKLLFHYYDKDFNNEADTPDNFQSRRPNTSFCFLDIRSPGLGDTAMYLCATSRGGISMSYNEQFFGPGTRLTVL.